These T cell receptor beta chains were read from a single sample in a study of human versus mouse CDR3 diversity and MHC coevolution. The assay was immunoSEQ multiplex PCR, and TCRdb's table has in-frame clones only and misses some. The data show some 60,000 clones, just under 95% seen once. The sequenced material came from naive CD4+ T cells from blood. The receptors originated from a person between 55 and 70 years old in good health. The CDR3 runs from the conserved cysteine through the conserved F or W. D genes are given only for firm matches. Some rows mark clone size as missing; the rest say once, few, many or name a class of expanded clone.

DNA	CDR3	J	V	size	D
TGCGCCAGCAGCCCGTCCGGGACAACCTCGGCCGAGCAGTACTTC	CASSPSGTTSAEQYF	TRBJ2-7	TRBV5-1	.	.
TGTGCCAGCTCACCGGGGGGAGGGTCCGAGCAGTACTTC	CASSPGGGSEQYF	TRBJ2-7	TRBV18	.	TRBD2
TGTGCCACCTCCACTGGGACAGGGCGGAATCAGCCCCAGCATTTT	CATSTGTGRNQPQHF	TRBJ1-5	TRBV19	.	TRBD1
TGTGCCAGCAGTTCCTCCCGTCAGCGGGGTACCTACGAGCAGTACTTC	CASSSSRQRGTYEQYF	TRBJ2-7	TRBV6-5	.	TRBD2
TGTGCCAGCAGCTTAGGTTCCTACTCTGGGGCCAACGTCCTGACTTTC	CASSLGSYSGANVLTF	TRBJ2-6	TRBV11-2	once	.
TGTGCCAGCAGCCCCACGGGGATAGCCAAAAACATTCAGTACTTC	CASSPTGIAKNIQYF	TRBJ2-4	TRBV27	.	.
TGTGCCAGCAGCGTACGCTGGCAAGAAGCCCAGTACTTC	CASSVRWQEAQYF	TRBJ2-5	TRBV9	.	.
TGCGCCAGCACCCTCGATGGAGCGGGAGGGAAAAGTGAGCAGTTCTTC	CASTLDGAGGKSEQFF	TRBJ2-1	TRBV5-1	.	TRBD2
TGTGCCAGTAGTCTACCGAGCGGGAGTAGCACAGATACGCAGTATTTT	CASSLPSGSSTDTQYF	TRBJ2-3	TRBV19	.	TRBD2
TGTGCCAGCAGTGAATCCGGGACAGGGGGCAGGGAGACCCAGTACTTC	CASSESGTGGRETQYF	TRBJ2-5	TRBV25-1	.	TRBD1
TGTGCCAGCAGCTTAGGGAGCATGAACACTGAAGCTTTCTTT	CASSLGSMNTEAFF	TRBJ1-1	TRBV7-3	once	.
TGCAGCGTTCGGCGAGCGGGAGGAGGAGGGCCTTACAATGAGCAGTTCTTC	CSVRRAGGGGPYNEQFF	TRBJ2-1	TRBV29-1	.	TRBD2
TGCAGCGTTGAGAAGGGACAGGGGGTCTACGAGCAGTACTTC	CSVEKGQGVYEQYF	TRBJ2-7	TRBV29-1	.	TRBD1
TGCGCCAGCAGCCCCGACAGGAAACCTAATGAAAAACTGTTTTTT	CASSPDRKPNEKLFF	TRBJ1-4	TRBV5-1	.	.
TGTGCCAGCAGTTTGTCAGGAGGGGATACGCAGTATTTT	CASSLSGGDTQYF	TRBJ2-3	TRBV27	.	.
TGTGCCAGCAGCGGGAAGAGGCACAGGAGCTTTCAAGAGACCCAGTACTTC	CASSGKRHRSFQETQYF	TRBJ2-5	TRBV21-1	.	.
TGTGCCAGCAGCCCCGGACAGAGCGTCCTGACTTTC	CASSPGQSVLTF	TRBJ2-6	TRBV7-3	few	.
TGTGCCAGCAGCTTACTCCGTCCGGGACAGGCCCCTGGGCAGTTCTTC	CASSLLRPGQAPGQFF	TRBJ2-1	TRBV7-6	.	TRBD1
TGTGCCAGCAGTGTCTCCCGGGACAGGGTTGGGGGCACAGATACGCAGTATTTT	CASSVSRDRVGGTDTQYF	TRBJ2-3	TRBV25-1	once	TRBD1
TGTGCCAGTAGTATAACCCAGGTTAGCTCCTACGAGCAGTACTTC	CASSITQVSSYEQYF	TRBJ2-7	TRBV19	.	.
TGTGCCAGCGGGTTAGCGGCCTCCCAAGAGACCCAGTACTTC	CASGLAASQETQYF	TRBJ2-5	TRBV2	.	.
TGCAGCGTTGTACGCGGGAGCTCCTACAATGAGCAGTTCTTC	CSVVRGSSYNEQFF	TRBJ2-1	TRBV29-1	.	TRBD2
TGTGCTAGTGGTTTGGGACTAGCGGGAGGGGAAGATACGCAGTATTTT	CASGLGLAGGEDTQYF	TRBJ2-3	TRBV12-5	.	TRBD2
TGTGCCAGTAGTACGGGGGGGGGCTTCCAATATGAGCAGTTCTTC	CASSTGGGFQYEQFF	TRBJ2-1	TRBV19	once	TRBD2
TGTGCCAGCAGCGTAGGGGTAGGAGTGAATGCTGAAGCTTTCTTT	CASSVGVGVNAEAFF	TRBJ1-1	TRBV9	.	.
TGCGCCAGCAGTCTCGACAGGGTCGAGACCCAGTACTTC	CASSLDRVETQYF	TRBJ2-5	TRBV5-1	.	TRBD1
TGTGCCAGCAGTGAAGCCCCCCCAGCGGGAGGGCCCGGCGAGCAGTACTTC	CASSEAPPAGGPGEQYF	TRBJ2-7	TRBV6-1	once	TRBD2
TGTGCCAGCAACCCTAGCGGGAGCTTCACAGATACGCAGTATTTT	CASNPSGSFTDTQYF	TRBJ2-3	TRBV5-7	.	TRBD2
TGCGCCAGCAGCCTAGCGGGAGGGATATCCCCTGGCGAGCAGTACTTC	CASSLAGGISPGEQYF	TRBJ2-7	TRBV5-1	.	TRBD2
TGTGCCAGCAGCTTAGGGCAAAGCTCCTACGAGCAGTACTTC	CASSLGQSSYEQYF	TRBJ2-7	TRBV7-6	.	.
TGTGCCAGCAGCTTAAACCCAGGGCCCGGAGAGACCCAGTACTTC	CASSLNPGPGETQYF	TRBJ2-5	TRBV11-2	once	.